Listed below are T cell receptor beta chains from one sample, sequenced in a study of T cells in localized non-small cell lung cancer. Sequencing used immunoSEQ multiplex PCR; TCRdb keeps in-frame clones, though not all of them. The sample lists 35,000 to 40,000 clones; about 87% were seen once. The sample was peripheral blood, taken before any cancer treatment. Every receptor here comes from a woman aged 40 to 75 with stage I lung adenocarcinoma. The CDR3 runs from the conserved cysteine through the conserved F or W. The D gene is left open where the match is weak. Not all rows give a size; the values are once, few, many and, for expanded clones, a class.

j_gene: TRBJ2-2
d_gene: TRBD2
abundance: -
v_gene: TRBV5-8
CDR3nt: TGTGCCAGCAGCCGAGGGGCTAGCGGGTACACCGGGGAGCTGTTTTTT
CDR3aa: CASSRGASGYTGELFF

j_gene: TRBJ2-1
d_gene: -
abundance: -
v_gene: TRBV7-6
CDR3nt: TGTGCCAGCAGCTTAGAGGAGGCAGGGAAGCAGTTCTTC
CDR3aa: CASSLEEAGKQFF

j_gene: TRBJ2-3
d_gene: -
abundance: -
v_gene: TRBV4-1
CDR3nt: TGCGCCAGCAGCCAAGTCGGCCCGTTGGAGGCTTCGGGGCAGTATTTT
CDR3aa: CASSQVGPLEASGQYF

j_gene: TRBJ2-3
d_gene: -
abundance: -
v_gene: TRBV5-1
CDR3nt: TGCGCCAGCAGCTTTTTCCGACCCACAGATACGCAGTATTTT
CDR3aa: CASSFFRPTDTQYF

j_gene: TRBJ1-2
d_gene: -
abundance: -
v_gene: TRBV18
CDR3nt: TGTGCCAGCTCACCACCGGCAGGACCTTATGGCTACACCTTC
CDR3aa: CASSPPAGPYGYTF

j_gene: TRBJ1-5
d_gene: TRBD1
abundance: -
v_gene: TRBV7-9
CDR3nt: TGTGCCAGCAGCTTGGGACAGGGGGGTCAGCCCCAGCATTTT
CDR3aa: CASSLGQGGQPQHF

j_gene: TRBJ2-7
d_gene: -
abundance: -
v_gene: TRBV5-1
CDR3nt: TGCGCCAGCAGCCAGGACATCCCCTACGAGCAGTACTTC
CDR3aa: CASSQDIPYEQYF

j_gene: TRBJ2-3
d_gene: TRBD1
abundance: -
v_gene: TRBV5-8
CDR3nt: TGTGCCATGTTCCGGGACAGGGGCGCAGATACGCAGTATTTT
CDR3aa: CAMFRDRGADTQYF

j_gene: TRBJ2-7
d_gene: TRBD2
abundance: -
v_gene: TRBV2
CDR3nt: TGTGCCAGCAGTGAAGCCTTTTTATCTAGCGGGAGGGCCTACGAGCAGTACTTC
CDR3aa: CASSEAFLSSGRAYEQYF

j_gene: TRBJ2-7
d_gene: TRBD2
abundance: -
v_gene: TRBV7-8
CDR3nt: TGTGCCAGCAGCTTAGGCTTAGCGGGATACGAGCAGTACTTC
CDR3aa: CASSLGLAGYEQYF

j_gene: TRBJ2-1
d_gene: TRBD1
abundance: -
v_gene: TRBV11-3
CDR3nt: TGTGCCAGCAGCCCCTGGGGACAGGGGGACAATGAGCAGTTCTTC
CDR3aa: CASSPWGQGDNEQFF

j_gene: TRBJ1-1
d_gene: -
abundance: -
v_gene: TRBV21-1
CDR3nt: TGTGCCAGCAGCACTCGGACAGGGGCTGTTGAGGTGGAAGCTTTCTTT
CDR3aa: CASSTRTGAVEVEAFF

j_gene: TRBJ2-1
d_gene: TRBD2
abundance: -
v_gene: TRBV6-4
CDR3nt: TGTGCCAGCAGTCTTAGCGGGAACTCCTACAATGAGCAGTTCTTC
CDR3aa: CASSLSGNSYNEQFF

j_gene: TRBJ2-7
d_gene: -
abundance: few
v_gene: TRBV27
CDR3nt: TGTGCCAGCAGTTTAGCGGGCTATCTGGGCGAGCAGTACTTC
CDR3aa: CASSLAGYLGEQYF

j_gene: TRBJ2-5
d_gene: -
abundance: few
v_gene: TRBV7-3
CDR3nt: TGTGCCAGCAGCGCGCCTGGACTCCAAGAGACCCAGTACTTC
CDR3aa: CASSAPGLQETQYF

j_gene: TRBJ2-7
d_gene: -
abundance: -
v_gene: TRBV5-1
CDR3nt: TGCGCCAGCAGCGTTACGGGACGGAGAAGCTCCTACGAGCAGTACTTC
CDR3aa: CASSVTGRRSSYEQYF

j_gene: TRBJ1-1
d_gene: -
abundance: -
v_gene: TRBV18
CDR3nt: TGTGCCAGCTCACCACTGGCAGGGTCGAACACTGAAGCTTTCTTT
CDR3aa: CASSPLAGSNTEAFF

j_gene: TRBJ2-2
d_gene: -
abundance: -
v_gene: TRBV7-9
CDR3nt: TGTGCCAGCAGCCCGACAGAGAACACCGGGGAGCTGTTTTTT
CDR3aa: CASSPTENTGELFF

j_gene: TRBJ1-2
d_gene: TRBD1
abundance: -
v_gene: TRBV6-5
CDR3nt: TGTGCCAGCAGTTACTCCTCCGGGACAGGGAATTGGGGCTACACCTTC
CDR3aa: CASSYSSGTGNWGYTF

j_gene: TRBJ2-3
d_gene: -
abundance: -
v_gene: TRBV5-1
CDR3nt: TGCGCCAGCAGCCTCCACACAGATACGCAGTATTTT
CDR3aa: CASSLHTDTQYF

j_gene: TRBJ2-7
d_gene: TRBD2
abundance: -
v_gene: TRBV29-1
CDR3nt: TGCAGCGCTTTAGCGGGAGACCTTTCCGAGCAGTACTTC
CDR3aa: CSALAGDLSEQYF

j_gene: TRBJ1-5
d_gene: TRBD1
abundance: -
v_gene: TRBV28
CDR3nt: TGTGCCAGCAGTTTAGGCACAGGGGGCAATCAGCCCCAGCATTTT
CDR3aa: CASSLGTGGNQPQHF

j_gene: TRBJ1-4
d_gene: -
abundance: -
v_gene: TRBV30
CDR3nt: TGTGCCTGGGCCGTGGGGATTAATGAAAAACTGTTTTTT
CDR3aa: CAWAVGINEKLFF

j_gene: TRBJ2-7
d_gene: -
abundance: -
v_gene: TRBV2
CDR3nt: TGTGCCAGCAGTGAGGGGTACTCTCAAATTCCCTACGAGCAGTACTTC
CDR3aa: CASSEGYSQIPYEQYF

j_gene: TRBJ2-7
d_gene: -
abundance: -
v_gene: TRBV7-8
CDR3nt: TGTGCCAGCAGCTTATTTATGTCCTACGAGCAGTACTTC
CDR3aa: CASSLFMSYEQYF

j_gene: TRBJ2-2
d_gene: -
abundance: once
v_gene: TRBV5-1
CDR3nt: TGCGCCAGCCGACAGGAGGGCTTGAACACCGGGGAGCTGTTTTTT
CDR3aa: CASRQEGLNTGELFF

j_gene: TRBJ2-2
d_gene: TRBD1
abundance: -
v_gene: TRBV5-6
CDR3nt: TGTGCCAGCTCGGTCCAGGGGGCCGCCGGGGAGCTGTTTTTT
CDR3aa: CASSVQGAAGELFF

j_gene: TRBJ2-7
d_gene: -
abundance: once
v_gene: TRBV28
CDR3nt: TGTGCCAGCAGTTTTCTTATTGGTCGTCGAGCCGGTACCTACGAGCAGTACTTC
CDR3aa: CASSFLIGRRAGTYEQYF

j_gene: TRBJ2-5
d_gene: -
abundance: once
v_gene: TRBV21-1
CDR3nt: TGTGCCAGCAGCAAAGCGGCGGACAGGGAGGACCAAGAGACCCAGTACTTC
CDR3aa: CASSKAADREDQETQYF

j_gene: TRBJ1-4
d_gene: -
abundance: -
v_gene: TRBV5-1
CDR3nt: TGCGCCAGCAGCTTGGTCGGAGGGAGTGAAAAACTGTTTTTT
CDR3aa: CASSLVGGSEKLFF

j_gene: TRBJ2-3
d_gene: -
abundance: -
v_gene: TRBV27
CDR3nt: TGTGCCAGAGGGGAAGGCACAGATACGCAGTATTTT
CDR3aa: CARGEGTDTQYF

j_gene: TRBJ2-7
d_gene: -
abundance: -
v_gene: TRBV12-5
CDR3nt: TGTGCTAGTGGTTTGCCTATTTTAGAGCAGTACTTC
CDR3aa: CASGLPILEQYF

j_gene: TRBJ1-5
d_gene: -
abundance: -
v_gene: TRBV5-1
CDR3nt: TGCGCCAGCAGCTTGGAGTCCCCCAATCAGCCCCAGCATTTT
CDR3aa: CASSLESPNQPQHF

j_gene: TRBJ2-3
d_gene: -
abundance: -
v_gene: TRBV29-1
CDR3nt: TGCAGCGTTCAGGGACCAGATACGCAGTATTTT
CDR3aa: CSVQGPDTQYF

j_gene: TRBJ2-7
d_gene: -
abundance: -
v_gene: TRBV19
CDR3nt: TGTGCCACAGCTTTCATAGGTTCCTACGAGCAGTACTTC
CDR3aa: CATAFIGSYEQYF

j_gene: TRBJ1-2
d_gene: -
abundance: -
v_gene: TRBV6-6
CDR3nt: TGTGCCAGCAGTTACTCGTCGAGCTATGGCTACACCTTC
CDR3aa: CASSYSSSYGYTF

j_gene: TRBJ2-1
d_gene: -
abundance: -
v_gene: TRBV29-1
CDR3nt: TGCAGCCTCCGACGGGGGCTAAAGTACAATGAGCAGTTCTTC
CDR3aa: CSLRRGLKYNEQFF

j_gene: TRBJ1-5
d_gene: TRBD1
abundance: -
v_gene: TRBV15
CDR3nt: TGTGCCACCAGCAGAGAGGGACAGGGGGCCAATCAGCCCCAGCATTTT
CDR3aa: CATSREGQGANQPQHF

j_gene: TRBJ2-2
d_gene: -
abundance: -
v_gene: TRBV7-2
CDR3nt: TGTGCCAGCAGCCCCACCCCGAACACCGGGGAGCTGTTTTTT
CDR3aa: CASSPTPNTGELFF

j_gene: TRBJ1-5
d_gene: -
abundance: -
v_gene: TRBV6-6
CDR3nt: TGTGCCAGCAGCCCCCTTCTTACGGGGAATCAGCCCCAGCATTTT
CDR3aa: CASSPLLTGNQPQHF